The rows below give T cell receptor beta chains drawn from one sample of a study of T cell repertoires in cytomegalovirus infection. The antigens of these receptors remain unknown. Via MiXCR, TCRdb re-called the reads, giving one row per CDR3 protein. The sample records more than 65,000 distinct CDR3 sequences, about half being singletons. The specimen comprised CD8+ T cells from cultured PBMCs, sampled from culture after CMV antigen stimulation. Receptors were obtained from a human donor in good health (CMV status not recorded). Some clones in this sample may be carry-over from other donors' samples. Each CDR3 is given with its conserved first and last residue. The D gene is left open where the match is weak. Where a row states a size, it is once, few, many or the class of an expanded clone; other rows omit it.

abundance,j_gene,d_gene,v_gene,CDR3nt,CDR3aa
few,TRBJ2-7,.,TRBV10-3,TGTGCCATCAGTGAGTCCGAGAGGGGGAGCGAGCAGTACTTC,CAISESERGSEQYF
.,TRBJ1-1,.,TRBV6-1,TGTGCCAGCCTCGAGGCAGGCGGAAACACTGAAGCTTTCTTT,CASLEAGGNTEAFF
.,TRBJ1-2,TRBD1,TRBV27,TGTGCCAGCAGTTTTGGACAGGGGGATGGCTACACCTTC,CASSFGQGDGYTF
.,TRBJ1-5,.,TRBV5-6,TGTGCCAGCAGCATCGGCCGAAGCAATCAGCCCCAGCATTTT,CASSIGRSNQPQHF
.,TRBJ2-7,.,TRBV6-1,TGTGCCAGCAGTGAAGCGGCGGACAGATACGAGCAGTACTTC,CASSEAADRYEQYF
few,TRBJ2-7,TRBD2,TRBV28,TGTGCCAGCAGCCTAGCGGGAGCGGCTTACGAGCAGTACTTC,CASSLAGAAYEQYF
.,TRBJ1-2,TRBD1,TRBV29-1,TGCAGCGCCGGGACAGGGGCCGAGTATGGCTACACCTTC,CSAGTGAEYGYTF
.,TRBJ2-1,.,TRBV7-2,TGTGCCAGCAGCTTAGTGACGACCAATGAGCAGTTCTTC,CASSLVTTNEQFF
few,TRBJ1-5,TRBD1,TRBV7-2,TGTGCCAGCAGCCCGTCGACAGGGCCTTACAATCAGCCCCAGCATTTT,CASSPSTGPYNQPQHF
few,TRBJ1-2,.,TRBV3-1,TGTGCCAGCAGCTCCCCGGACGAAGCGGCAGGCCCTAACTATGGCTACACCTTC,CASSSPDEAAGPNYGYTF
.,TRBJ2-3,.,TRBV7-6,TGTGCCAGCAGCCTGGTGGGCAGGGAGGCCGATACGCAGTATTTT,CASSLVGREADTQYF
.,TRBJ2-7,TRBD1,TRBV5-1,TGCGCCAGCAGCCCCCCCGGGACAGGGTGGACCGAGCAGTACTTC,CASSPPGTGWTEQYF
.,TRBJ1-2,.,TRBV11-2,TGTGCCAGCAGCCCTCGGGAGAGCGGCTACACCTTC,CASSPRESGYTF
once,TRBJ1-5,.,TRBV19,TGTGCCAGTACGGAGGATAGAGGGGGGGATCAGCCCCAGCATTTT,CASTEDRGGDQPQHF
.,TRBJ2-7,.,TRBV4-1,TGTGCCAGCAGCCAAGGGGCAGCCCGTACCTACGAGCAGTACTTC,CASSQGAARTYEQYF
.,TRBJ1-2,TRBD1,TRBV12-3/TRBV12-4,TGTGCCAGCAGTTTAGGGGCAGGGGGCGGCTACACCTTC,CASSLGAGGGYTF
.,TRBJ2-7,TRBD2,TRBV27,TGTGCCAGCAGTTTGAGCGGGAGATCAGGAGAGCAGTACTTC,CASSLSGRSGEQYF
.,TRBJ2-3,.,TRBV7-9,TGTGCCAGCAGCTTAGAGAGGGGACACCGGTTCGGCACAGATACGCAGTATTTT,CASSLERGHRFGTDTQYF
few,TRBJ1-2,TRBD1,TRBV12-5,TGTGCTAGTGCCTCGGGACAGACCTATGGCTACACCTTC,CASASGQTYGYTF
.,TRBJ1-5,.,TRBV7-9,TGTGCCAGCAGCCGCACCACGTACGATACGGGGGGGGGTCAGCCCCAGCATTTT,CASSRTTYDTGGGQPQHF
.,TRBJ2-7,.,TRBV18,TGTGCCAGCTCTCGGGACCGGGACGTCTACGAGCAGTACTTC,CASSRDRDVYEQYF
.,TRBJ1-1,.,TRBV7-3,TGTGCCAGCAGCTTGACAGGCATGAACACTGAAGCTTTCTTT,CASSLTGMNTEAFF
.,TRBJ1-4,.,TRBV12-3/TRBV12-4,TGTGCCAGCAGTGTCTCCGGGGCAACTAATGAAAAACTGTTTTTT,CASSVSGATNEKLFF
.,TRBJ1-5,.,TRBV12-3/TRBV12-4,TGTGCCAGCAACCGAGGAGCGCAGAATCAGCCCCAGCATTTT,CASNRGAQNQPQHF
.,TRBJ2-5,.,TRBV6-2/TRBV6-3,TGTGCCAGCAGTTACAATCTTCAGGGGCCACGATCTGAGACCCAGTACTTC,CASSYNLQGPRSETQYF
.,TRBJ2-7,TRBD1,TRBV10-3,TGTGCCATCAGTGAGTCGGGACAGGGAGCCTACGAGCAGTACTTC,CAISESGQGAYEQYF
.,TRBJ2-1,TRBD2,TRBV7-3,TGTGCCAGCTTGGGGGGGTTCTCCTACAATGAGCAGTTCTTC,CASLGGFSYNEQFF
.,TRBJ2-1,.,TRBV11-3,TGTGCCAGCAGCTTAGATCCAGGATACAATGAGCAGTTCTTC,CASSLDPGYNEQFF
.,TRBJ1-4,.,TRBV15,TGTGCCACCAGCAGGGACACAGGGATTAATGAAAAACTGTTTTTT,CATSRDTGINEKLFF
few,TRBJ2-1,TRBD2,TRBV11-3,TGTGCCAGCAGCTTAGGGACTAGAAATGAGCAGTTCTTC,CASSLGTRNEQFF
few,TRBJ2-3,TRBD2,TRBV6-1,TGTGCCAGCAGTGAATATTCAGCGGGAGAGGGATACACAGATACGCAGTATTTT,CASSEYSAGEGYTDTQYF
.,TRBJ2-3,.,TRBV27,TGTGCCAGCAGTTTATCGCAGGCAGATACGCAGTATTTT,CASSLSQADTQYF
.,TRBJ2-3,.,TRBV10-1,TGCGCCAGCAGTGAGACACAGGGAGGCCCAGATACGCAGTATTTT,CASSETQGGPDTQYF
.,TRBJ1-5,.,TRBV19,TGTGCCAGTCGCGCGGGGGGACAGCCCCAGCATTTT,CASRAGGQPQHF
.,TRBJ1-1,.,TRBV6-6,TGTGCCAGCAGTTACTCCCTTTCTAGGGAAAGGACTGAAGCTTTCTTT,CASSYSLSRERTEAFF
.,TRBJ2-1,TRBD2,TRBV7-6,TGTGCCAGCAGCCTCGGGACTAGCGGTGAGCAGTTCTTC,CASSLGTSGEQFF
few,TRBJ2-1,.,TRBV6-8,TGTGCCAGCAGTTACCCGGATCGACTAGAGCAGTTCTTC,CASSYPDRLEQFF
.,TRBJ2-7,TRBD1,TRBV7-6,TGTGCCAGCAGCCCCCAGGGGGCGCGGTACGAGCAGTACTTC,CASSPQGARYEQYF
.,TRBJ1-4,.,TRBV7-9,TGTGCCAGCAACCGTGGGGGAACTAATGAAAAACTGTTTTTT,CASNRGGTNEKLFF
.,TRBJ1-5,.,TRBV6-2/TRBV6-3,TGTGCCAGCAGTTCCGAAAGTACAGGCGGCAATCAGCCCCAGCATTTT,CASSSESTGGNQPQHF
.,TRBJ1-1,TRBD1,TRBV12-3/TRBV12-4,TGTGCCAGCAGGGGGACAGGGGCATCGGAAGCTTTCTTT,CASRGTGASEAFF
.,TRBJ1-1,.,TRBV6-8,TGTGCCAGCAGTTACGGGAGGGGGGGTGAAACTGAAGCTTTCTTT,CASSYGRGGETEAFF
once,TRBJ2-7,.,TRBV27,TGTGCCAGCAGGTTAGGGGCCCAGGCCCTCTACGAGCAGTACTTC,CASRLGAQALYEQYF
.,TRBJ2-7,.,TRBV19,TGTGCCAGTAGTACCCCCGGGACGGGAGAATACGAGCAGTACTTC,CASSTPGTGEYEQYF
few,TRBJ2-7,.,TRBV6-1,TGTGCCAGCAGTGAACAGCAGGGCTGGAACGAGCAGTACTTC,CASSEQQGWNEQYF
.,TRBJ1-2,TRBD1,TRBV7-6,TGTGCCAGCAGCCTGGGGACAGGGGGATACTATGGCTACACCTTC,CASSLGTGGYYGYTF
.,TRBJ2-1,.,TRBV11-2,TGTGCCAGCAGTCGGAGGGGGGGGAATGAGCAGTTCTTC,CASSRRGGNEQFF
.,TRBJ2-7,.,TRBV19,TGTGCCAGTAGTTCAACGGGACTGACAAGTCGTTTGGGCGAGCAGTACTTC,CASSSTGLTSRLGEQYF
.,TRBJ1-4,TRBD1,TRBV7-6,TGTGCCAGCAGCTTAACGAGGGGGCGAAATGAAAAACTGTTTTTT,CASSLTRGRNEKLFF
.,TRBJ2-5,.,TRBV7-6,TGTGCCAGCAGCTTAAACCTCGAGGAGACCCAGTACTTC,CASSLNLEETQYF
.,TRBJ2-3,TRBD2,TRBV7-2,TGTGCCAGCAGCCAAAGATGGACTAGCGGGAGGATCGGCACAGATACGCAGTATTTT,CASSQRWTSGRIGTDTQYF
.,TRBJ1-5,.,TRBV19,TGTGCCAGTAGTCCCCTCTTAGGGCATCAGCCCCTGCATTTT,CASSPLLGHQPLHF
few,TRBJ2-1,.,TRBV5-1,TGCGCCAGCAGCTTGGTAGGGGAGAGCTCCTACAATGAGCAGTTCTTC,CASSLVGESSYNEQFF
.,TRBJ1-5,.,TRBV6-6,TGTGCCAGCGTCGACATCCCAGACGGCAGGAGGGTCAATCAGCCCCAGCATTTT,CASVDIPDGRRVNQPQHF
.,TRBJ1-2,TRBD1,TRBV27,TGTGCCAGCAGTTTATTGGGGGACAGGCCTTATGGCTACACCTTC,CASSLLGDRPYGYTF
.,TRBJ2-2,TRBD1,TRBV19,TGTGCCAGTAGTATAGGCGTCGGACAGGGATACACCGGGGAGCTGTTTTTT,CASSIGVGQGYTGELFF
.,TRBJ2-7,.,TRBV28,TGTGCCAGCAGTCCCTCCTTAAAACAGGGTAGCGACGAGCAGTACTTC,CASSPSLKQGSDEQYF